A single sample gave rise to the 30 T cell receptor beta chains below, sequenced in a study of regulatory T cells in long-lasting Graves disease. For TCR beta, libraries came from iRepertoire HTBI primers and Arm-PCR of CDR3 regions. TCRdb called the multiplex PCR reads again in MiXCR, with one record for every CDR3 protein. Altogether over 350,000 distinct CDR3 sequences are present, approximately 15% being singletons, with the ten largest covering around a sixth. Time point denoted: newly diagnosed GD, antithyroid drugs for less than 3 months. RNA from PBMCs was the source of the TCR library. This sample also belongs to another study, concerning T cells in Graves' hyperthyroidism and ophthalmopathy.

The material was peripheral blood mononuclear cells (PBMCs), obtained at new diagnosis, from a patient treated with antithyroid drugs. Every receptor here comes from a woman in her forties or fifties with Graves disease.

This clonotype was counted many times. V is TRBV20-1 and J is TRBJ1-2; TRBD1 matches at 7 bases. Per the germline V gene, CDR1 is DFQATT and CDR2 is SNEGSKA (reference sequence). CDR3 size: 15 residues. After removal of 5 bases from V and 8 bases from J, the junction contained 17 bases not matched to a gene. The CDR3 sequence: CSAHLPGTVARGYTF. The CDR3 DNA is TGCAGTGCTCATTTGCCCGGGACAGTAGCTCGAGGCTACACCTTC.

The chain is built from TRBV5-1 and TRBJ2-1; D may be TRBD2 (5 bases). The CDR3 is made up of 13 amino acids. Germline CDR1 SGHRS, CDR2 YFSETQ. The V end lost 3 bases, the J end lost 5 bases, and 9 bases lay between the germline ends. CDR3: CASSSTTHNEQFF. The CDR3 DNA reads TGCGCCAGCAGCTCGACTACGCACAATGAGCAGTTCTTC.

CDR3 region: CSAFRQDQKNIQYF. The CDR3 DNA reads as TGCAGTGCTTTCCGGCAGGACCAAAAAAACATTCAGTACTTC. The chain couples TRBV20-1 to TRBJ2-4; no clear D gene. This CDR3 region has 14 residues. The germline V gene has CDR1 DFQATT and CDR2 SNEGSKA (reference sequence). The ends were cut back, 5 bases at V and 4 bases at J, with 15 bases in the middle.

This clonotype was found a few times. The chain carries TRBV28 and TRBJ1-4, with D possibly being TRBD1 (5 bases). This CDR3 has 15 amino acids. Trimming removed 5 bases from V and 4 bases from J, with 14 bases in between. Per germline, CDR1 MDHEN and CDR2 SYDVKM. The CDR3: CASSLWDLGNEKLFF. In DNA form, the CDR3 reads TGTGCCAGCAGTCTCTGGGACCTTGGTAATGAAAAACTGTTTTTT.

This clonotype was observed many times. The gene calls are TRBV3-1 and TRBJ2-1; D tentatively fits TRBD1 or TRBD2 (5 bases each). V lost 3 bases and J 11 bases, leaving 11 bases between the germline ends. Germline V lookup: CDR1 LGHDT, CDR2 YNNKEL (reference sequence). The CDR3 contains 12 residues. The CDR3 nucleotides read TGTGCCAGCAGCCAGAGACCGGGACAGCAGTTCTTC. Its translation: CASSQRPGQQFF.

This clonotype was observed many times. CDR3: CASSSPGLSQPQHF. The CDR3 nucleotides are TGTGCCAGCAGTTCACCAGGGTTGAGCCAGCCCCAGCATTTT. The J gene is TRBJ1-5, the V gene TRBV28; D perhaps matches TRBD1 (5 bases). The V end lost 4 bases, the J end lost 7 bases, and 14 bases lay between the germline ends. Looked up from germline, CDR1 is MDHEN and CDR2 is SYDVKM. The CDR3 loop spans 14 amino acids.

The CDR3 loop is CASSLLALPEQYF. In DNA form, the CDR3 reads TGTGCCAGCAGCTTGCTCGCTCTTCCCGAGCAGTACTTC. The chain carries TRBV5-6 and TRBJ2-7; no definite D call. The CDR3 contains 13 residues. In germline, CDR1 is SGHDT, CDR2 YYEEEE. Trimming removed 1 base at V and 6 bases at J, with 11 bases between.

This clonotype has ten or more counts. The genes are TRBV12-3 or TRBV12-4 and TRBJ2-3, with 10 bases matching TRBD2. CDR3 size: 17 residues. Trimming cost V 3 bases and J 1 base; bases outside gene matches: 7. The CDR3 region has the DNA TGTGCCAGCAGTTTTACTCTAGCGGGAGTTGGCACAGATACGCAGTATTTT. It is translated as CASSFTLAGVGTDTQYF.

In its sample, this clonotype was seen many times. The chain links TRBV2 to TRBJ1-2; D perhaps matches TRBD1 (5 bases). Trimming shortened V by 5 bases and J by 2 bases, and 15 bases separated the two germline ends. Germline V gene data show CDR1 as SNHLY and CDR2 as FYNNEI. The CDR3 contains 15 residues. CDR3 nucleotide sequence: TGTGCCAGCAGTAAAACAGGAGATGGGAACTATGGCTACACCTTC. This sequence encodes CASSKTGDGNYGYTF.

This clonotype showed up many times. The V gene is TRBV2, the J gene TRBJ2-7; D is possibly TRBD1 (6 bases). The germline V and J ends were trimmed by 4 bases and 3 bases, with 13 bases remaining between them. The CDR3 sequence is 14 residues long. The germline gives CDR1 SNHLY, CDR2 FYNNEI. Written as DNA, the CDR3 is TGTGCCAGCAGTGTCCAGGGGCCGTACTACGAGCAGTACTTC. Its protein is CASSVQGPYYEQYF.

This clonotype has more than one count but fewer than ten. The genes are TRBV3-1 and TRBJ1-3, with a tentative D call TRBD1 (6 bases). V dropped 0 bases and J dropped 2 bases, with 8 bases sitting between them. The CDR3 runs to 15 residues. Germline V lookup: CDR1 LGHDT, CDR2 YNNKEL (reference sequence). Here the CDR3 DNA reads TGTGCCAGCAGCCAAGAAGGGGGAACTGGAAACACCATATATTTT. Its translation is CASSQEGGTGNTIYF.

This clonotype appeared many times. This chain links TRBV28 with TRBJ2-7; 10 bases are shared with TRBD1. Germline CDR1 MDHEN, CDR2 SYDVKM. This CDR3 comprises 15 residues. V was clipped by 1 base and J by 5 bases; unmatched bases: 5. CDR3 DNA: TGTGCCAGCAGTTTATTGGGACAGGGGAGCGACGAGCAGTACTTC. It specifies CASSLLGQGSDEQYF.

The CDR3 here is CSAARDRSSGANVLTF. The DNA for the CDR3 is TGCAGTGCAGCTCGGGACAGAAGCTCTGGGGCCAACGTCCTGACTTTC. The chain links TRBV20-1 to TRBJ2-6, with 7 positions matching TRBD1. From germline, CDR1 is DFQATT and CDR2 SNEGSKA (reference sequence). Trimming cost V 6 bases and J 0 bases; bases outside gene matches: 8. The CDR3 runs 16 residues.

In the case of this clonotype: No conserved phenylalanine or tryptophan is present at the end of the CDR3, so a read error is the likely explanation. The V call is TRBV3-1, the J call TRBJ2-1; 8 bases fit TRBD2. Germline-derived CDR1 and CDR2 are LGHDT and YNNKEL (reference sequence). CDR3 length: 18 amino acids. V was pared by 0 bases and J by 0 bases, with 7 bases of the junction left unmatched. CDR3 sequence: CASSQDTSGFRSYNEQFC. DNA of the CDR3: TGTGCCAGCAGCCAAGATACTAGCGGATTCCGCTCCTACAATGAGCAGTTCTGC.

This clonotype was seen many times. The chain joins TRBV13 to TRBJ2-7, with TRBD1 identical over 9 bases. The CDR3 consists of 16 residues. CDR1 is PRHDT and CDR2 is FYEKMQ in the germline V gene (reference sequence). J gave up 4 bases and V 4 bases, and 11 bases lay outside the gene matches. The CDR3 DNA follows: TGTGCCAGCAGCTGGGGACAGGGCTCTAAGAGGTACGAGCAGTACTTC. This gives the protein CASSWGQGSKRYEQYF.

This clonotype has at least ten counts. V usage is TRBV11-2 and J usage is TRBJ2-2; 8 nucleotides agree with TRBD1. The trim removed 2 bases at V and 2 bases at J, leaving 1 base unmatched. The CDR3 is 15 amino acids. Germline loops: CDR1 SGHAT, CDR2 FQNNGV. CDR3 protein: CASSLSGGNTGELFF. The CDR3 nucleotides are TGTGCCAGCAGCTTATCAGGGGGCAACACCGGGGAGCTGTTTTTT. The whole variable domain, remainder taken from reference TRBV11-2 and TRBJ2-2, is EAGVAQSPRYKIIEKRQSVAFWCNPISGHATLYWYQQILGQGPKLLIQFQNNGVVDDSQLPKDRFSAERLKGVDSTLKIQPAKLEDSAVYLCASSLSGGNTGELFFGEGSRLTVL.

Many counts were recorded for this clonotype. The chain carries TRBV11-2 and TRBJ2-7; no definite D call. Germline loops: CDR1 SGHAT, CDR2 FQNNGV. The CDR3 spans 13 residues. Trimming removed 4 bases at V and 9 bases at J, with 16 bases between. Here the CDR3 reads CASSSQEPFRQYF. The CDR3 DNA reads as TGTGCCAGCAGCTCTCAGGAGCCATTCCGGCAGTACTTC.

This clonotype was counted at least ten times. This chain links TRBV6-1 with TRBJ2-5; 10 bases line up with TRBD2. V gave up 6 bases and J gave up 1 base; unmatched junction bases: 2. The CDR3 has 14 amino acids. CDR1 and CDR2 from the germline V gene are MNHNS and SASEGT. CDR3 DNA sequence: TGTGCCAGCAGAGGGACTAGCGCCCAAGAGACCCAGTACTTC. This sequence encodes CASRGTSAQETQYF.

The chain couples TRBV18 to TRBJ1-6, with TRBD1 matching 8 bases. Germline V gene sequence: CDR1 KGHSH, CDR2 LQKENI. The CDR3 is 15 residues long. J lost 7 bases, V lost 0 bases, and 2 bases had no gene match. In nucleotides, the CDR3 is TGTGCCAGCTCACCACCTGGACAGGGCAATTCACCCCTCCACTTT. Protein sequence: CASSPPGQGNSPLHF.

This clonotype has at least ten counts. Here the CDR3 DNA reads TGTGCCATCAGGGAAGGGCCCTGGGAGACCCAGTACTTC. Its protein product is CAIREGPWETQYF. The rearrangement links TRBV10-3 to TRBJ2-5, with D unresolved. V lost 6 bases and J 5 bases, leaving 13 bases between the germline ends. The CDR3 runs 13 residues. Germline loops: CDR1 ENHRY, CDR2 SYGVKD.

Many counts were recorded for this clonotype. The chain combines TRBV28 with TRBJ2-5, with 8 nucleotides matching TRBD1. V was pared by 3 bases and J by 1 base, with 4 bases of the junction left unmatched. Germline V gene data show CDR1 as MDHEN and CDR2 as SYDVKM. The CDR3 contains 15 residues. CDR3 nucleotide sequence: TGTGCCAGCAGTTTCGGACAGGGAATCCAAGAGACCCAGTACTTC. Translating it yields CASSFGQGIQETQYF.

In its sample, this clonotype was seen a few times. The chain joins TRBV28 to TRBJ2-5; D possibly matches TRBD1 or TRBD2 (5 bases each). The germline V gene has CDR1 MDHEN and CDR2 SYDVKM. The CDR3 has 13 residues. V was shortened by 5 bases and J by 1 base, with 8 bases between the two germline ends. The CDR3: CASSTRGQETQYF. CDR3 in DNA: TGTGCCAGCAGTACTAGGGGCCAAGAGACCCAGTACTTC. Combining the CDR3 with reference TRBV28 and TRBJ2-5 gives the whole variable domain DVKVTQSSRYLVKRTGEKVFLECVQDMDHENMFWYRQDPGLGLRLIYFSYDVKMKEKGDIPEGYSVSREKKERFSLILESASTNQTSMYLCASSTRGQETQYFGPGTRLLVL.

This clonotype was counted many times. The rearrangement uses TRBV11-1 and TRBJ2-3; weak D call: TRBD1 (8 bases). The V end lost 5 bases, the J end lost 2 bases, and 14 bases lay between the germline ends. Germline CDR1 reads SGHAT; CDR2 reads FQDESV (reference sequence). The CDR3 is 15 amino acids. The CDR3 here is CASSTTGGDTDTQYF. CDR3 nucleotides: TGTGCCAGCAGCACCACAGGGGGGGACACAGATACGCAGTATTTT. Full variable domain (remainder filled in from reference TRBV11-1 and TRBJ2-3): EAEVAQSPRYKITEKSQAVAFWCDPISGHATLYWYRQILGQGPELLVQFQDESVVDDSQLPKDRFSAERLKGVDSTLKIQPAELGDSAMYLCASSTTGGDTDTQYFGPGTRLTVL.

This clonotype was picked up a small number of times. The V gene is TRBV7-9, the J gene TRBJ1-1; the D is unclear. The CDR3 has 14 amino acids. Between the trimmed V and J ends, which lost 3 bases and 0 bases, there was a span of 8 bases. CDR1 and CDR2 (germline): SEHNR, FQNEAQ (reference sequence). Written as DNA, the CDR3 is TGTGCCAGCAGCTTTAACTACCTGAACACTGAAGCTTTCTTT. Protein sequence: CASSFNYLNTEAFF. Based on the CDR3 plus reference TRBV7-9 and TRBJ1-1, the full variable domain is DTGVSQNPRHKITKRGQNVTFRCDPISEHNRLYWYRQTLGQGPEFLTYFQNEAQLEKSRLLSDRFSAERPKGSFSTLEIQRTEQGDSAMYLCASSFNYLNTEAFFGQGTRLTVV.

This clonotype was observed at least ten times. This sequence joins TRBV12-3 or TRBV12-4 and TRBJ1-4; D is possibly TRBD1 (6 bases). The CDR3 spans 15 residues. V lost 6 bases, J lost 0 bases, and 11 bases lay in between. The CDR3 loop is CASSFGTTTNEKLFF. The CDR3 DNA is TGTGCCAGCAGCTTCGGGACAACAACTAATGAAAAACTGTTTTTT.

This clonotype was seen a handful of times. The CDR3 is CASSDAGYSGNEQFF. The CDR3 region has the DNA TGTGCCAGTAGTGATGCGGGATACTCCGGGAATGAGCAGTTCTTC. The genes are TRBV19 and TRBJ2-1; a weak D match, TRBD2 (6 bases). Germline V CDR1 and CDR2: LNHDA, SQIVND (reference sequence). V gave up 5 bases and J gave up 7 bases, with 18 bases separating them. CDR3 length: 15 residues.

The table lists this clonotype with a count of one. The chain uses TRBV5-4 and TRBJ2-1, with D maybe TRBD2 (6 bases). With 1 base removed from V and 9 bases from J, the gap between germline ends came to 8 bases. This CDR3 has 12 residues. From germline, CDR1 is SGHNT and CDR2 YYREEE (reference sequence). The CDR3 sequence is CASSLWGGEQFF. CDR3 in DNA: TGTGCCAGCAGCTTGTGGGGAGGTGAGCAGTTCTTC.

The J gene is TRBJ1-6, the V gene TRBV5-1, with D hard to call. V was trimmed by 8 bases and J by 9 bases, leaving 6 bases between them. CDR1 and CDR2 (germline): SGHRS, YFSETQ. The CDR3 sequence is 10 residues long. The CDR3 loop reads CASLRSPLHF. In DNA, the CDR3 is TGCGCCAGTCTTCGTTCACCCCTCCACTTT.

This clonotype has a count of ten or more. The chain has TRBV28 and TRBJ1-2; D possibly corresponds to TRBD1 (5 bases). Trimming pared 5 bases from V and 3 bases from J, leaving 10 bases between. Germline values: CDR1 MDHEN, CDR2 SYDVKM. The CDR3 spans 13 residues. The DNA of the CDR3 is TGTGCCAGCAGTCAGGGCTCCGACTATGGCTACACCTTC. Amino acid sequence: CASSQGSDYGYTF.

The genes are TRBV19 and TRBJ1-2; D unclear. V lost 6 bases to trimming and J lost 8 bases, with 22 bases between them. This CDR3 comprises 15 residues. Germline assignment: CDR1 LNHDA and CDR2 SQIVND (reference sequence). The DNA for the CDR3 is TGTGCCAGTAGGAGTCCTGGCGGCACCTCTTCGGGCTACACCTTC. It specifies CASRSPGGTSSGYTF.